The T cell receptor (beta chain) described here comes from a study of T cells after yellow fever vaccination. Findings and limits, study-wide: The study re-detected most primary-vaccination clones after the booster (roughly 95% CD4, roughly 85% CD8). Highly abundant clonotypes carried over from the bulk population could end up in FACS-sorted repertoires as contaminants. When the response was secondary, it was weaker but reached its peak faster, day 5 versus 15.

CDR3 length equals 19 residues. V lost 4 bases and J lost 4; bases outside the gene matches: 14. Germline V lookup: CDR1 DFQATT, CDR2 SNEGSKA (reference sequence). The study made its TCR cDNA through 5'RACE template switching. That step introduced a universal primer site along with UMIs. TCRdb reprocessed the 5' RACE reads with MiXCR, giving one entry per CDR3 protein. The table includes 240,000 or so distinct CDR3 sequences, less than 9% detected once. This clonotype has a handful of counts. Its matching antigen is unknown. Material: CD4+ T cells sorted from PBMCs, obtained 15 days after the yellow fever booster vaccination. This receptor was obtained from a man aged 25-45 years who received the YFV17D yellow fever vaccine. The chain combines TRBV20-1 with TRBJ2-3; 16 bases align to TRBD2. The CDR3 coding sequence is TGCAGTGCTATTCCAGCCGGGACTAGCGGGAGGGCCGAGGCAGATACGCAGTATTTT. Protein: CSAIPAGTSGRAEADTQYF.